This is a list of T cell receptor beta chains from one sample in a study of CD8 T cells in ankylosing spondylitis. TCRdb fed the 5' RACE reads into MiXCR, producing one record per CDR3 protein. Found here are some 840,000 distinct CDR3 sequences, over 9.5% of them singletons; the top ten hold under 0.6%. The sample was blood, either unsorted or a sorted T cell fraction (not recorded which). The receptors derive from a male donor with ankylosing spondylitis. CDR3s include the opening cysteine and the closing phenylalanine or tryptophan. D genes are given only for firm matches. The size entry is marked missing in some rows and otherwise reads once, few, many or a size class.

clone_size: -; v_call: TRBV5-1; j_call: TRBJ1-5; d_call: TRBD1; cdr3_aa: CASSSGQGEQPQHF; cdr3_nt: TGCGCCAGCAGCTCTGGACAGGGGGAACAGCCCCAGCATTTT
clone_size: few; v_call: TRBV4-2; j_call: TRBJ2-1; d_call: TRBD2; cdr3_aa: CASRKGSAGGQGEQFF; cdr3_nt: TGTGCCAGCAGGAAAGGGTCAGCGGGGGGCCAGGGGGAGCAGTTCTTC
clone_size: many; v_call: TRBV6-5; j_call: TRBJ1-1; d_call: -; cdr3_aa: CASQQWDTEAFF; cdr3_nt: TGTGCCAGCCAACAGTGGGACACTGAAGCTTTCTTT
clone_size: -; v_call: TRBV11-2; j_call: TRBJ2-1; d_call: -; cdr3_aa: CASRLGGRNEQFF; cdr3_nt: TGTGCCAGCAGACTAGGGGGTCGGAATGAGCAGTTCTTC
clone_size: -; v_call: TRBV7-2; j_call: TRBJ2-7; d_call: -; cdr3_aa: CASSGGGQRRSSYEQYF; cdr3_nt: TGTGCCAGCAGCGGGGGCGGACAGCGGAGGAGCTCCTACGAGCAGTACTTC
clone_size: -; v_call: TRBV20-1; j_call: TRBJ2-3; d_call: -; cdr3_aa: CSARQGSTTDTQYF; cdr3_nt: TGCAGTGCTAGACAGGGGTCGACCACAGATACGCAGTATTTT
clone_size: few; v_call: TRBV20-1; j_call: TRBJ2-3; d_call: -; cdr3_aa: CSARDQSDTQYF; cdr3_nt: TGCAGTGCTAGAGATCAGTCAGATACGCAGTATTTT
clone_size: -; v_call: TRBV12-3/TRBV12-4; j_call: TRBJ2-7; d_call: -; cdr3_aa: CASSLRAGRGEQYF; cdr3_nt: TGTGCCAGCAGTTTACGGGCAGGGAGAGGCGAGCAGTACTTC
clone_size: few; v_call: TRBV20-1; j_call: TRBJ2-7; d_call: -; cdr3_aa: CSAPRFAYEQYF; cdr3_nt: TGCAGTGCTCCCCGGTTCGCCTACGAGCAGTACTTC
clone_size: -; v_call: TRBV20-1; j_call: TRBJ1-5; d_call: -; cdr3_aa: CSARAARNQPQHF; cdr3_nt: TGCAGTGCTAGAGCGGCCAGGAATCAGCCCCAGCATTTT
clone_size: -; v_call: TRBV7-8; j_call: TRBJ2-5; d_call: -; cdr3_aa: CASSSIGGRRETQYF; cdr3_nt: TGTGCCAGCAGCTCAATTGGGGGTCGTCGGGAGACCCAGTACTTC
clone_size: many; v_call: TRBV4-3; j_call: TRBJ2-7; d_call: -; cdr3_aa: CASSQDLGGEQYF; cdr3_nt: TGCGCCAGCAGCCAAGATCTAGGGGGGGAGCAGTACTTC
clone_size: few; v_call: TRBV7-8; j_call: TRBJ1-2; d_call: -; cdr3_aa: CASSSLSSAGGYTF; cdr3_nt: TGTGCCAGCAGCTCCCTTTCCTCAGCGGGCGGCTACACCTTC
clone_size: many; v_call: TRBV6-1; j_call: TRBJ2-5; d_call: TRBD1; cdr3_aa: CASRGQGRETQYF; cdr3_nt: TGTGCCAGCAGGGGACAGGGCCGAGAGACCCAGTACTTC
clone_size: -; v_call: TRBV5-1; j_call: TRBJ2-2; d_call: TRBD2; cdr3_aa: CASSLGGLITGELFF; cdr3_nt: TGCGCCAGCAGCTTGGGGGGACTAATCACCGGGGAGCTGTTTTTT
clone_size: many; v_call: TRBV7-2; j_call: TRBJ2-2; d_call: TRBD2; cdr3_aa: CASSSGLAGGDTGELFF; cdr3_nt: TGTGCCAGCAGCTCAGGACTAGCGGGAGGTGACACCGGGGAGCTGTTTTTT
clone_size: few; v_call: TRBV7-9; j_call: TRBJ2-7; d_call: TRBD1; cdr3_aa: CASSLGTGGIHEQYF; cdr3_nt: TGTGCCAGCAGCTTAGGTACAGGGGGGATCCACGAGCAGTACTTC
clone_size: few; v_call: TRBV7-2; j_call: TRBJ2-7; d_call: -; cdr3_aa: CASSRDLGEQYF; cdr3_nt: TGTGCCAGCAGCCGAGACCTCGGAGAGCAGTACTTC
clone_size: -; v_call: TRBV20-1; j_call: TRBJ2-7; d_call: -; cdr3_aa: CSASRTVSYEQYF; cdr3_nt: TGCAGTGCTAGCCGGACAGTCTCCTACGAGCAGTACTTC
clone_size: -; v_call: TRBV20-1; j_call: TRBJ2-1; d_call: -; cdr3_aa: CSATAGYNEQFF; cdr3_nt: TGCAGTGCTACCGCGGGCTACAATGAGCAGTTCTTC
clone_size: many; v_call: TRBV20-1; j_call: TRBJ1-6; d_call: TRBD1; cdr3_aa: CSARRPLTGTDNSPLHF; cdr3_nt: TGCAGTGCTAGGAGGCCCTTAACCGGGACAGATAATTCACCCCTCCACTTT
clone_size: few; v_call: TRBV4-3; j_call: TRBJ2-3; d_call: -; cdr3_aa: CASSHELRGGTDTQYF; cdr3_nt: TGCGCCAGCAGCCACGAGCTACGGGGAGGCACAGATACGCAGTATTTT
clone_size: few; v_call: TRBV6-6; j_call: TRBJ2-2; d_call: -; cdr3_aa: CASSPPGHGELFF; cdr3_nt: TGTGCCAGCAGTCCTCCGGGACACGGGGAGCTGTTTTTT
clone_size: many; v_call: TRBV25-1; j_call: TRBJ2-7; d_call: -; cdr3_aa: CASSRRDFSYEQYF; cdr3_nt: TGTGCCAGCAGTCGGAGGGACTTTTCCTACGAGCAGTACTTC
clone_size: many; v_call: TRBV12-3/TRBV12-4; j_call: TRBJ2-7; d_call: TRBD1; cdr3_aa: CASSLQGVSYEQYF; cdr3_nt: TGTGCCAGCAGTTTACAGGGGGTAAGCTACGAGCAGTACTTC
clone_size: once; v_call: TRBV2; j_call: TRBJ2-7; d_call: -; cdr3_aa: CASKVDGRYEQYF; cdr3_nt: TGTGCCAGCAAAGTGGACGGCCGCTACGAGCAGTACTTC
clone_size: -; v_call: TRBV29-1; j_call: TRBJ2-7; d_call: TRBD1; cdr3_aa: CSVAPRGFSYEQYF; cdr3_nt: TGCAGCGTTGCACCCAGGGGGTTTTCCTACGAGCAGTACTTC
clone_size: -; v_call: TRBV4-1; j_call: TRBJ1-2; d_call: -; cdr3_aa: CASSQVGRRYGYTF; cdr3_nt: TGCGCCAGCAGCCAAGTGGGACGGCGCTATGGCTACACCTTC
clone_size: few; v_call: TRBV20-1; j_call: TRBJ2-7; d_call: -; cdr3_aa: CSARQGSGVDVQYF; cdr3_nt: TGCAGTGCTAGACAGGGGTCGGGAGTGGACGTGCAGTACTTC
clone_size: many; v_call: TRBV6-1; j_call: TRBJ2-5; d_call: -; cdr3_aa: CASSVDGETQYF; cdr3_nt: TGTGCCAGCAGTGTGGACGGGGAGACCCAGTACTTC
clone_size: -; v_call: TRBV4-3; j_call: TRBJ1-2; d_call: -; cdr3_aa: CASSQERQTNYGYTF; cdr3_nt: TGCGCCAGCAGCCAAGAAAGACAGACTAACTATGGCTACACCTTC
clone_size: few; v_call: TRBV7-2; j_call: TRBJ2-5; d_call: TRBD2; cdr3_aa: CASSLTRGVETQYF; cdr3_nt: TGTGCCAGCAGCTTAACCCGGGGGGTGGAGACCCAGTACTTC
clone_size: many; v_call: TRBV18; j_call: TRBJ2-1; d_call: TRBD2; cdr3_aa: CASSQSIPGLGNNEQFF; cdr3_nt: TGTGCCAGCTCACAAAGCATTCCGGGACTAGGAAACAATGAGCAGTTCTTC
clone_size: many; v_call: TRBV29-1; j_call: TRBJ2-7; d_call: -; cdr3_aa: CSVGGGDFSYEQYF; cdr3_nt: TGCAGCGTTGGTGGGGGAGACTTCTCCTACGAGCAGTACTTC
clone_size: -; v_call: TRBV20-1; j_call: TRBJ1-2; d_call: -; cdr3_aa: CSARGFWFRETDGYTF; cdr3_nt: TGCAGTGCTAGAGGGTTTTGGTTTAGGGAAACAGATGGCTACACCTTC
clone_size: few; v_call: TRBV6-2/TRBV6-3; j_call: TRBJ2-7; d_call: TRBD2; cdr3_aa: CASSYASGYEQYF; cdr3_nt: TGTGCCAGCAGTTACGCTAGCGGCTACGAGCAGTACTTC
clone_size: -; v_call: TRBV20-1; j_call: TRBJ2-1; d_call: TRBD2; cdr3_aa: CSASRGEGEQFF; cdr3_nt: TGCAGTGCTAGTCGGGGGGAGGGTGAGCAGTTCTTC
clone_size: -; v_call: TRBV6-1; j_call: TRBJ1-5; d_call: -; cdr3_aa: CASSPRPRVSNQPQHF; cdr3_nt: TGTGCCAGCAGCCCTCGACCCCGGGTTAGCAATCAGCCCCAGCATTTT
clone_size: few; v_call: TRBV20-1; j_call: TRBJ2-7; d_call: -; cdr3_aa: CSADTDFEQYF; cdr3_nt: TGCAGTGCTGACACAGATTTCGAGCAGTACTTC
clone_size: few; v_call: TRBV10-3; j_call: TRBJ2-3; d_call: -; cdr3_aa: CAISDGVQTADTQYF; cdr3_nt: TGTGCCATCAGTGATGGGGTCCAGACAGCAGATACGCAGTATTTT
clone_size: -; v_call: TRBV7-2; j_call: TRBJ2-7; d_call: TRBD1; cdr3_aa: CASSPRQGSYYEQYF; cdr3_nt: TGTGCCAGCAGCCCCCGACAGGGGTCGTACTACGAGCAGTACTTC
clone_size: -; v_call: TRBV20-1; j_call: TRBJ2-3; d_call: -; cdr3_aa: CSAREAGKRTDTQYF; cdr3_nt: TGCAGTGCTAGAGAGGCTGGGAAAAGGACAGATACGCAGTATTTT
clone_size: -; v_call: TRBV27; j_call: TRBJ1-2; d_call: -; cdr3_aa: CASSLGQRDNYGYTF; cdr3_nt: TGTGCCAGCAGCCTGGGGCAGCGGGATAACTATGGCTACACCTTC
clone_size: few; v_call: TRBV27; j_call: TRBJ2-3; d_call: TRBD2; cdr3_aa: CASTLRRGGTDTQYF; cdr3_nt: TGTGCCAGCACCCTTCGGCGGGGGGGCACAGATACGCAGTATTTT
clone_size: few; v_call: TRBV12-3/TRBV12-4; j_call: TRBJ1-2; d_call: -; cdr3_aa: CASQWSRLNYGYTF; cdr3_nt: TGTGCCAGCCAATGGTCCCGACTTAACTATGGCTACACCTTC
clone_size: -; v_call: TRBV5-1; j_call: TRBJ1-2; d_call: -; cdr3_aa: CAGSPRGGDYGYTF; cdr3_nt: TGCGCCGGCAGCCCAAGGGGCGGCGATTATGGCTACACCTTC
clone_size: many; v_call: TRBV29-1; j_call: TRBJ2-3; d_call: -; cdr3_aa: CSVLRTGTDTQYF; cdr3_nt: TGCAGCGTTCTTAGGACAGGCACAGATACGCAGTATTTT
clone_size: many; v_call: TRBV10-2; j_call: TRBJ2-4; d_call: -; cdr3_aa: CASSELEGIQYF; cdr3_nt: TGCGCCAGCAGTGAGTTGGAGGGCATTCAGTACTTC
clone_size: few; v_call: TRBV5-6; j_call: TRBJ2-7; d_call: -; cdr3_aa: CASSLVASQGSEQYF; cdr3_nt: TGTGCCAGCAGCTTGGTGGCCAGCCAGGGAAGCGAGCAGTACTTC
clone_size: -; v_call: TRBV6-2/TRBV6-3; j_call: TRBJ1-5; d_call: -; cdr3_aa: CASSYKGYNQPQHF; cdr3_nt: TGTGCCAGCAGTTACAAGGGTTACAATCAGCCCCAGCATTTT
clone_size: many; v_call: TRBV12-3/TRBV12-4; j_call: TRBJ2-5; d_call: -; cdr3_aa: CASSRQYQETQYF; cdr3_nt: TGTGCCAGCAGCCGACAGTACCAAGAGACCCAGTACTTC
clone_size: -; v_call: TRBV5-1; j_call: TRBJ2-5; d_call: TRBD2; cdr3_aa: CASSPRGGRVVVETQYF; cdr3_nt: TGCGCCAGCAGCCCCCGCGGGGGAAGGGTGGTGGTGGAGACCCAGTACTTC
clone_size: many; v_call: TRBV29-1; j_call: TRBJ2-1; d_call: -; cdr3_aa: CSVVMAASSYNEQFF; cdr3_nt: TGCAGCGTTGTAATGGCGGCTAGCTCCTACAATGAGCAGTTCTTC
clone_size: -; v_call: TRBV6-2/TRBV6-3; j_call: TRBJ1-1; d_call: -; cdr3_aa: CASSYRDSEEAFF; cdr3_nt: TGTGCCAGCAGTTACCGTGACAGCGAGGAAGCTTTCTTT